This T cell receptor (beta chain) appears in the sequencing data of a study of blood T cells in healthy people across ages. In germline, CDR1 is SGHRS, CDR2 YFSETQ. This CDR3 region has 14 residues. V was pared by 0 bases and J by 11 bases, with 9 bases of the junction left unmatched. As regards this clonotype: Its antigen remains unidentified. It may be a read error: a sequence one base away is much more abundant.

Alongside a J-beta primer mix, a sample-barcoded 5' primer served in a second PCR lasting about 7 to 12 cycles. A template-switch adaptor with 12 random nucleotides tagged each cDNA molecule. Each CDR3 protein gets one entry after TCRdb re-called the 5' RACE reads with MiXCR. Of 800,000 or so distinct CDR3 sequences in the sample, about half were seen once. Broader study findings: Older age went with lower TCR beta diversity per million T cells, in a roughly linear way.

The study drew donors from healthy Caucasian individuals in Russia aged 6 to 90. Sequences were obtained from blood. This receptor was obtained from an elderly man in good health. The chain recombines TRBV5-1 with TRBJ2-5; 8 positions agree with TRBD1. DNA for the CDR3: TGCGCCAGCAGCTTGGTGGCAGGGGGCGATGAGCAGTACTTC. Residues: CASSLVAGGDEQYF.